The T cell receptor (beta chain) described here comes from a study of control samples from healthy donors and cancer patients (dated by TCRdb to the early 2020s). In the case of this clone: No cognate antigen has been identified for it. No base quality information exists; no much larger clone differs at one position.

The library was generated by the immunoSEQ multiplex PCR assay. The source is immuneACCESS, and TCRdb retained only in-frame sequences with V and J called. Part of the clones is not carried over; for the studies checked, unresolved V genes explain less than half of this, and the remainder is unexplained. The sample yields some 79,000 clones; roughly 87% were counted once. Around 3.8% of the sample belongs to the ten largest clones. Unmatched junction bases come to 4, with V trimmed by 0 bases and J by 7 bases. The germline V gene (reference sequence) specifies LNHNV as CDR1 and YYDKDF as CDR2. The CDR3 goes from the cysteine to the phenylalanine over 14 residues. This entry keeps only the CDR3 DNA: 42 bases, framed from base 1.

The receptor was derived from a woman in her fifties or sixties in good health. Recombination linked TRBV15 to TRBJ2-7; 9 nucleotides in the junction match TRBD2. What was sequenced was blood. CDR3 protein: CATSREGLAEEQYF. The DNA is TGTGCCACCAGCAGAGAGGGACTAGCTGAGGAGCAGTACTTC. The full variable domain, completed from the reference TRBV15 and TRBJ2-7 proteins outside the CDR3, reads DAMVIQNPRYQVTQFGKPVTLSCSQTLNHNVMYWYQQKSSQAPKLLFHYYDKDFNNEADTPDNFQSRRPNTSFCFLDIRSPGLGDTAMYLCATSREGLAEEQYFGPGTRLTVT.